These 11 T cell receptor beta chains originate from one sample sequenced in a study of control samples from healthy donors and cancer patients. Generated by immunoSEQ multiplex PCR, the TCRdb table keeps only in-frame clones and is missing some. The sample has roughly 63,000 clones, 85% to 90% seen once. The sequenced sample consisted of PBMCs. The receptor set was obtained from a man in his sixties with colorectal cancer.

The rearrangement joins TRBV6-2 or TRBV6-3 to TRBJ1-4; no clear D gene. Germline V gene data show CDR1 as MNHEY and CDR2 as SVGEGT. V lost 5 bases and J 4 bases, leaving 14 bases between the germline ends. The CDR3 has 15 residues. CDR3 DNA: TGTGCCAGCAGTCCCCGGTGGAGGGTTAATGAAAAACTGTTTTTT. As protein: CASSPRWRVNEKLFF.

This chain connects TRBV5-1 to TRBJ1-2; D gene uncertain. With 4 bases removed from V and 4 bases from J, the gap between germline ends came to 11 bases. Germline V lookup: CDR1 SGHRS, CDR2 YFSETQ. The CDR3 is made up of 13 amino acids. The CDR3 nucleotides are TGCGCCAGCAGCCCCGGAGGGTTCTATGGCTACACCTTC. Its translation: CASSPGGFYGYTF.

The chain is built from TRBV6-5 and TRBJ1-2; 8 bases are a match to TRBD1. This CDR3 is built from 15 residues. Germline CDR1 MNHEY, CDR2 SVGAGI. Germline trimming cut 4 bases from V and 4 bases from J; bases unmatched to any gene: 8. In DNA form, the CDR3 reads TGTGCCAGCAGTTCCGGACAGGGATGGGTCTATGGCTACACCTTC. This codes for CASSSGQGWVYGYTF.

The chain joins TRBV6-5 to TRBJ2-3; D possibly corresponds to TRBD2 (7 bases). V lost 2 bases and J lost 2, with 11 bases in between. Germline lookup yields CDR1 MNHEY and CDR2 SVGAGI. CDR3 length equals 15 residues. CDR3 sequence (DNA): TGTGCCAGCAGTTACCGGGGGGCCTACACAGATACGCAGTATTTT. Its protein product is CASSYRGAYTDTQYF.

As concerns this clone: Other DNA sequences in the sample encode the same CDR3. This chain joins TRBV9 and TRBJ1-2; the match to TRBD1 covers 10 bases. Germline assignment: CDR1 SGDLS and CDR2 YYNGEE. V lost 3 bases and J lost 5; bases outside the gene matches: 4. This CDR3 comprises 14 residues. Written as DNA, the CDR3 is TGTGCCAGCAGCGGCGACAGGGGGCTATATGGCTACACCTTC. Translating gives CASSGDRGLYGYTF.

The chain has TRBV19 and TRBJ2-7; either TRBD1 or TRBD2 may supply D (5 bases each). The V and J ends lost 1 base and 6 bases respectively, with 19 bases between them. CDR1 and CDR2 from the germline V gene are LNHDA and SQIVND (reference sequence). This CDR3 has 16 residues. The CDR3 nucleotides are TGTGCCAGTAGTATAGGAGGGGCGGGCCACCTCTCCGAGCAGTACTTC. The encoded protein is CASSIGGAGHLSEQYF.

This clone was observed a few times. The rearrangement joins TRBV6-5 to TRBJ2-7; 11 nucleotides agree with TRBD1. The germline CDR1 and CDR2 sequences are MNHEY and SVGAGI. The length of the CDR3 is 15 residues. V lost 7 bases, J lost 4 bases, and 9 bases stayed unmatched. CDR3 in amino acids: CASKKDRGPLYEQYF. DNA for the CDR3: TGTGCCAGCAAAAAGGACAGGGGGCCCTTATACGAGCAGTACTTC.

In nucleotides, the CDR3 is TGTGCCACCAGCAGACCTGGCGGTTGGCCTAGTGAATTGGCTAGCACAGATACGCAGTATTTT. It encodes CATSRPGGWPSELASTDTQYF. V usage is TRBV15 and J usage is TRBJ2-3; D is unresolved. Germline CDR1 reads LNHNV; CDR2 reads YYDKDF (reference sequence). The CDR3 runs 21 residues. V lost 2 bases and J 0 bases, leaving 27 bases between the germline ends.

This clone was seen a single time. The CDR3 DNA is TGTGCCACCAGCAGAGGGGCGGGAGCCTACAATCAGCCCCAGCATTTT. The encoded protein is CATSRGAGAYNQPQHF. The chain employs TRBV15 and TRBJ1-5; unclear D gene. The germline CDR1 and CDR2 sequences are LNHNV and YYDKDF (reference sequence). This CDR3 is 16 amino acids long. The V end lost 1 base, the J end lost 3 bases, and 13 bases lay between the germline ends. Supplemented by reference TRBV15 and TRBJ1-5, the full variable domain reads DAMVIQNPRYQVTQFGKPVTLSCSQTLNHNVMYWYQQKSSQAPKLLFHYYDKDFNNEADTPDNFQSRRPNTSFCFLDIRSPGLGDTAMYLCATSRGAGAYNQPQHFGDGTRLSIL.

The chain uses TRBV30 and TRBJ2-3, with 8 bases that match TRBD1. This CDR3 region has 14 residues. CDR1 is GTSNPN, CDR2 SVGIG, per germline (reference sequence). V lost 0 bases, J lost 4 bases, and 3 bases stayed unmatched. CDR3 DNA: TGTGCCTGGAGTGTTCAGGGGGCCCCAGATACGCAGTATTTT. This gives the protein CAWSVQGAPDTQYF.

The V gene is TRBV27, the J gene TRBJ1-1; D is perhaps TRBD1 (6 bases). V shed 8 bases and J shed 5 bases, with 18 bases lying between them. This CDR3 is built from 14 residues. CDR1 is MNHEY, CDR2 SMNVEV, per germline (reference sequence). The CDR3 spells CASLIVGGSTEAFF. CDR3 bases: TGTGCCAGCCTCATCGTAGGGGGTTCAACTGAAGCTTTCTTT.